This is a list of T cell receptor beta chains from one sample in a study of read filtering for tumor transcriptome and immune sequencing. MiXCR was run by TCRdb on the reads, yielding one entry per CDR3 protein. The sample yields about 90,000 distinct CDR3 sequences, roughly an eighth seen once. The specimen sequenced was a population of CD138-negative cells sorted from bone marrow. These receptors were taken from a donor at least 40 years old with multiple myeloma. Both conserved end residues are part of each CDR3. D genes are given only for firm matches. The size field is filled for only some rows; it gives once, few, many or a size class.

d_call	j_call	v_call	clone_size	cdr3_nt	cdr3_aa
.	TRBJ2-2	TRBV7-2	.	TGTGCCAGCAGCAGGTGGGACCCTCGGAACACCGGGGAGCTGTTTTTT	CASSRWDPRNTGELFF
.	TRBJ2-1	TRBV12-3/TRBV12-4	many	TGTGCCAGCGGGTTGGCCCATAGAGATGAGCAGTTCTTC	CASGLAHRDEQFF
.	TRBJ1-5	TRBV28	many	TGTGCCAGCAGTCCTCTAAGGGGGTATCAGCCCCAGCATTTT	CASSPLRGYQPQHF
TRBD1	TRBJ2-5	TRBV5-1	.	TGCGCCAGCAGCCCTGGGACAGGGGATGGTGAGACCCAGTACTTC	CASSPGTGDGETQYF
TRBD2	TRBJ2-5	TRBV5-8	.	TGTGCCAGCAGCTTGGAAACTAGCGGGAGCCAAGAGACCCAGTACTTC	CASSLETSGSQETQYF
TRBD2	TRBJ2-3	TRBV2	many	TGTGCCAGCAGTGAAGGGGCGGATAGCGGGATCACAGATACGCAGTATTTT	CASSEGADSGITDTQYF
TRBD2	TRBJ2-7	TRBV29-1	.	TGCAGCGTTGAAAGGAGCGGGAGGTCCTACGAGCAGTACTTC	CSVERSGRSYEQYF
.	TRBJ2-7	TRBV5-1	many	TGCGCCAGCAGCGGAGAATACGAGCAGTACTTC	CASSGEYEQYF
TRBD1	TRBJ2-1	TRBV29-1	many	TGCAGCGTTGAAGAGTTCGGCAGGGGGCTATCCTACAATGAGCAGTTCTTC	CSVEEFGRGLSYNEQFF
TRBD1	TRBJ1-2	TRBV29-1	many	TGCAGCGTTAACCCGGGACAGGGGGCCGAGGTATCTGGCTACACCTTC	CSVNPGQGAEVSGYTF
.	TRBJ2-5	TRBV18	.	TGTGCCAGCTCACCACGGCAGCGGCAAGAGACCCAGTACTTC	CASSPRQRQETQYF
.	TRBJ1-5	TRBV6-2/TRBV6-3	many	TGTGCCAGCACCGGGCCCCTCGGGAATCAGCCCCAGCATTTT	CASTGPLGNQPQHF
TRBD2	TRBJ2-3	TRBV7-9	many	TGTGCCAGCAGCTCCGGGACTAGACTCTATACGCAGTATTTT	CASSSGTRLYTQYF
TRBD1	TRBJ2-7	TRBV3-1	many	TGTGCCAGCAGCCCCCGGGACAGGGGCTACGAGCAGTACTTC	CASSPRDRGYEQYF
TRBD2	TRBJ2-3	TRBV12-5	many	TGTGCTAGTGCCCTAGCGGGGGGCACAGATACGCAGTATTTT	CASALAGGTDTQYF
.	TRBJ2-3	TRBV7-2	many	TGTGCCAGCAGCTTATATACCGGTTCTAGCACAGATACGCAGTATTTT	CASSLYTGSSTDTQYF
TRBD2	TRBJ2-3	TRBV20-1	many	TGCAGTGCTAGAGGGGGGGGGGATACGCAGTATTTT	CSARGGGDTQYF
.	TRBJ2-1	TRBV5-1	many	TGCGCCAGCAGCCCGGGGGTGGGGAATGAGCAGTTCTTC	CASSPGVGNEQFF
TRBD2	TRBJ2-5	TRBV5-4	many	TGTGCCAGCAGCGGATCACGCGGGAGGGCCACCCAGTACTTC	CASSGSRGRATQYF
TRBD1	TRBJ1-1	TRBV18	few	TGTGCCAGCTCAGAGACTACAGGGGGCCTGGGCACTGAAGCTTTCTTT	CASSETTGGLGTEAFF
.	TRBJ2-1	TRBV7-2	many	TGTGCCAGCAGCTTCGGCAGGGGCGATGAGCAGTTCTTC	CASSFGRGDEQFF
.	TRBJ2-7	TRBV7-9	many	TGTGCCAGCAGCTTAACCCAAAGCCCCCACGAGCAGTACTTC	CASSLTQSPHEQYF